The T cell receptor (beta chain) described here comes from a study of blood T cell repertoires in COVID-19 (TCRdb year 2020). Background for the entire study: Samples covering the acute and convalescent phases of COVID-19 were provided by collaborators in the United States, Italy and Spain. The material from the prospective study consisted of cDNA or gDNA derived from T cells, B-cell-depleted T cells, or PBMCs. The dataset comprised deeply sampled blood TCRbeta repertoires from subjects exposed to, actively infected with, or recovered from COVID-19. The repertoires were released in a freely available public database meant as a resource for research on the immune response to SARS-CoV-2. The samples were drawn from two sources: the first 160 participants of the ongoing ImmuneRACE study, and over 950 subjects contributed by 6 global collaborators. Sample metadata almost always included a de-identified subject ID, COVID-19 status, age in years and sex. HLA class I and class II types, where available, came from metadata supplied by the sample provider rather than from assay-based typing. General conclusions and limits of the study: Clinical and demographic metadata were provided uncurated, with the amount varying by source and participant.

Whole blood was collected in K2EDTA tubes by collaborating institutions according to the institutions' own protocols. For TCRbeta analysis, collaborators shipped samples in one of three forms: frozen whole blood, isolated PBMCs, or DNA extracted from either of those sample types. As for this clone: Its binding antigen is unknown. No qualities accompany the bases; no much larger clone lies one base away.

The junction shows trimming of 6 bases on V and 1 base on J, and the gene matches do not reach 3 bases of it. The CDR3 runs 15 residues from the cysteine to the phenylalanine. CDR3 DNA only is kept here, 45 bases in frame from base 1. Reading the germline V gene gives CDR1 MNHEY and CDR2 SVGAGI. TCRbeta CDR3 regions were amplified from genomic DNA using the immunoSEQ Assay, a bias-controlled multiplex PCR. Regarding the original processing steps: The number of nucleated cells in each sample was estimated from the amplification of reference gene primers within the assay. Sequence reads were collapsed and filtered to measure the absolute abundance of every unique TCRbeta CDR3 rearrangement. For each sample, productive Simpson clonality was calculated as the square root of Simpson's diversity index over productive rearrangements. In its TCRdb copy, this immuneACCESS table keeps in-frame sequences only and misses some clones. Where compared with another copy, unresolved V genes explain less than half of these, and the others have no known cause. The D gene and trimming were derived from the DNA, and the V and J assignments and clone size from that table. This sample holds over 55,000 clones; roughly 80% were observed only once. The ten largest clonotypes hold 35% to 50% of the sample.

Sequenced material: peripheral blood. The sequence was collected from a human donor in a cohort sampled during active COVID-19. The V and J segments used are TRBV6-5 and TRBJ2-2; 9 central nucleotides agree with TRBD1. The CDR3 reads CASRSTGGNTGELFF. Read as DNA, the sequence is TGTGCCAGCAGGTCGACAGGGGGGAACACCGGGGAGCTGTTTTTT.